A single sample is the source of the 14 T cell receptor beta chains below, sequenced in a study of post-analysis software for immune sequencing data. Broader study findings: Patients carried a few TRBV segments more frequently than controls did, and TRBV5-6, TRBV5-1 and TRBV20-1 were among them.

Built from TCR beta cDNA, the libraries had unique molecular identifiers in them. TCRdb re-analysed the PCR reads in MiXCR, keeping a single row per CDR3 protein. The sample holds 700,000 to 800,000 distinct CDR3 sequences, 25% to 30% seen once. These receptors have no identified antigens. The sample comprised blood. These receptors were collected from a girl between 5 and 17 years old with multiple sclerosis.

The genes are TRBV20-1 and TRBJ2-1; D possibly matches TRBD1 or TRBD2 (6 bases each). V lost 7 bases and J 2 bases, leaving 18 bases between the germline ends. The CDR3 has 15 amino acids. CDR1 is DFQATT and CDR2 is SNEGSKA in the germline V gene (reference sequence). This CDR3 reads CSVPGVDSAYNEQFF. For the CDR3, the DNA is TGCAGTGTCCCGGGGGTGGACAGCGCCTACAATGAGCAGTTCTTC.

The CDR3 loop reads CASSEPFRVGDTEAFF. The CDR3 region has the DNA TGTGCCAGCAGTGAACCGTTCCGGGTAGGTGACACTGAAGCTTTCTTT. The chain uses TRBV6-1 and TRBJ1-1; no reliable D call. Trimming cost V 2 bases and J 3 bases, with 16 bases left between them. CDR3 length: 16 residues. Germline values: CDR1 MNHNS, CDR2 SASEGT.

The chain carries TRBV28 and TRBJ1-6; no reliable D call. Germline V gene data show CDR1 as MDHEN and CDR2 as SYDVKM. Deletions cut 4 bases from V and 10 bases from J, with 20 bases between. The CDR3 consists of 16 residues. CDR3 sequence reads: CASSSPSRVGRSPLHF. CDR3 nucleotide sequence: TGTGCCAGCAGTTCCCCAAGTCGGGTTGGGAGGTCACCCCTCCACTTT.

V gene TRBV4-1 combines with J gene TRBJ2-3, with 10 nucleotides matching TRBD2. CDR1 MGHRA and CDR2 YSYEKL come from the germline V gene. The ends lost 3 bases at V and 5 bases at J; junction bases unmatched: 5. This CDR3 has 15 residues. CDR3 sequence (DNA): TGCGCCAGCAGCCAGGAGGGACTAGCGATAGATACGCAGTATTTT. The encoded protein is CASSQEGLAIDTQYF.

V is TRBV29-1 and J is TRBJ1-1; D might be TRBD1 (6 bases). The CDR3 loop spans 13 amino acids. Germline V CDR1 and CDR2: SQVTM, ANQGSEA. V gave up 4 bases and J gave up 5 bases, with 14 bases separating them. In nucleotides, the CDR3 is TGCAGCGTTGCTGTAGGGGGAGGGACTGAAGCTTTCTTT. This encodes CSVAVGGGTEAFF.

There are a few counts of this clonotype. The chain links TRBV28 to TRBJ2-5; 9 bases fit TRBD1. V lost 4 bases and J lost 7; bases outside the gene matches: 7. The CDR3 has 14 amino acids. CDR1 MDHEN and CDR2 SYDVKM come from the germline V gene. The CDR3, as DNA: TGTGCCAGCAGTTCGACAGGGGGATATGTGACCCAGTACTTC. This gives the protein CASSSTGGYVTQYF. The complete variable domain, with remaining parts taken from reference TRBV28 and TRBJ2-5, reads DVKVTQSSRYLVKRTGEKVFLECVQDMDHENMFWYRQDPGLGLRLIYFSYDVKMKEKGDIPEGYSVSREKKERFSLILESASTNQTSMYLCASSSTGGYVTQYFGPGTRLLVL.

The gene calls are TRBV4-1 and TRBJ2-3; 7 bases line up with TRBD2. CDR1 and CDR2 (germline): MGHRA, YSYEKL. Unmatched junction bases numbered 9, after V lost 4 bases and J lost 5 bases. This CDR3 has 15 amino acids. The CDR3 loop reads CASSPWGGVRDTQYF. CDR3 coding DNA: TGCGCCAGCAGCCCGTGGGGGGGGGTTAGAGATACGCAGTATTTT.

This sequence joins TRBV4-1 and TRBJ1-2; a possible D gene is TRBD1 (5 bases). Trimming removed 0 bases at V and 7 bases at J, with 15 bases between. The germline gives CDR1 MGHRA, CDR2 YSYEKL. The length of the CDR3 is 15 residues. CDR3 sequence (DNA): TGCGCCAGCAGCCAAGATTGGGGACGGAGGGGTGGCTACACCTTC. This translates into CASSQDWGRRGGYTF.

This clonotype was picked up a small number of times. The chain carries TRBV2 and TRBJ1-1; tentatively, D is TRBD1 (6 bases). The CDR3 runs 14 residues. Germline values: CDR1 SNHLY, CDR2 FYNNEI. Deletions cut 7 bases from V and 4 bases from J, with 16 bases between. CDR3 sequence (DNA): TGTGCCAGCACGGGGGGCCCATGGTCCACTGAAGCTTTCTTT. Its protein is CASTGGPWSTEAFF.

The genes are TRBV20-1 and TRBJ1-5; no clear D gene. The CDR3 is made up of 15 amino acids. The V gene lost 6 bases and the J gene lost 3 bases, with 18 bases spanning the gap. Germline CDR1 is DFQATT and CDR2 is SNEGSKA (reference sequence). CDR3 region: CSAALGTGDNQPQHF. DNA of the CDR3: TGCAGTGCCGCGTTGGGCACCGGGGACAATCAGCCCCAGCATTTT.

This rearrangement joins TRBV11-2 to TRBJ2-1; D might be TRBD1 (5 bases). V lost 4 bases to trimming and J lost 5 bases, with 9 bases between them. The germline V gene encodes CDR1 SGHAT and CDR2 FQNNGV. There are 13 residues in the CDR3. As DNA, the CDR3 is TGTGCCAGCAGCTCCTTAGGGGACAATGAGCAGTTCTTC. Protein sequence: CASSSLGDNEQFF.

The chain joins TRBV20-1 to TRBJ2-1; 8 bases map to TRBD2. V was pared by 1 base and J by 1 base, with 6 bases of the junction left unmatched. The CDR3 length is 16 residues. CDR1 and CDR2 (germline): DFQATT, SNEGSKA (reference sequence). In DNA, the CDR3 is TGCAGTGCTAGAGTGGCAGGCGGGAGGTCCTACAATGAGCAGTTCTTC. This translates into CSARVAGGRSYNEQFF.

This clonotype was counted a few times. This rearrangement joins TRBV5-1 to TRBJ2-7, with TRBD2 identical over 8 bases. The ends lost 4 bases at V and 7 bases at J; junction bases unmatched: 16. This CDR3 is built from 16 residues. The V gene's germline CDR1 is SGHRS and CDR2 YFSETQ. The CDR3 nucleotides are TGCGCCAGCAGCCCTCTCCGGCTAGCGGGCCCCTCTGAGCAGTACTTC. The encoded protein is CASSPLRLAGPSEQYF.

This clonotype was counted a few times. CDR3 protein: CASSTTSDRGAYEQYF. The CDR3 bases are TGTGCCAGCAGCACCACCTCCGACAGGGGAGCCTACGAGCAGTACTTC. The chain recombines TRBV7-9 with TRBJ2-7; the match to TRBD1 covers 8 bases. V lost 5 bases to trimming and J lost 2 bases; unmatched junction nucleotides: 11. Germline V CDR1 and CDR2: SEHNR, FQNEAQ (reference sequence). The CDR3 totals 16 residues. Together with reference TRBV7-9 and TRBJ2-7, the CDR3 gives the full variable domain: DTGVSQNPRHKITKRGQNVTFRCDPISEHNRLYWYRQTLGQGPEFLTYFQNEAQLEKSRLLSDRFSAERPKGSFSTLEIQRTEQGDSAMYLCASSTTSDRGAYEQYFGPGTRLTVT.